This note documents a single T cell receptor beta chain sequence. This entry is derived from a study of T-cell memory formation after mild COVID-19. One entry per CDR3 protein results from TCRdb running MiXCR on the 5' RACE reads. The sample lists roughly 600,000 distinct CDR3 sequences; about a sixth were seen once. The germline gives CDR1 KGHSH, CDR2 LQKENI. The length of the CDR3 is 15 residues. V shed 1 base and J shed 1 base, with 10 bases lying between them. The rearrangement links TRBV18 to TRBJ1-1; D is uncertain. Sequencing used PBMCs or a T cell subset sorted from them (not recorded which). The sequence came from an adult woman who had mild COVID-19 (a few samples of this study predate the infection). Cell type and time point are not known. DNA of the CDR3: TGTGCCAGCTCACCACTCTCCGGACCGAACACTGAAGCTTTCTTT. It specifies CASSPLSGPNTEAFF.